These T cell receptor beta chains were read from a single sample in a study of spatial heterogeneity in lung cancer. MiXCR was run by TCRdb on the 5' RACE reads, yielding one entry per CDR3 protein. The repertoire holds around 100,000 distinct CDR3 sequences, with 10% to 14% as singletons. The specimen comprised PBMCs, sampled at follow-up. These receptors were collected from a female donor with early-stage non-small cell lung cancer. The CDR3 runs from the conserved cysteine through the conserved F or W. Fields, in order: J gene, D gene, clone size, V gene, CDR3 protein, CDR3 DNA. D genes are given only for firm matches. Expanded clones are given a class, and other clones once, few, many or no size at all.

TRBJ1-5	NA	many	TRBV18	CASSPGGRGNQPQHF	TGTGCCAGCTCACCAGGGGGGAGGGGTAATCAGCCCCAGCATTTT
TRBJ2-6	TRBD1	NA	TRBV25-1	CASSLYDRGESGANVLTF	TGTGCCAGCAGCCTATATGACAGGGGAGAGTCTGGGGCCAACGTCCTGACTTTC
TRBJ1-1	NA	many	TRBV29-1	CSDRRGMNTEAFF	TGCAGCGACCGTAGGGGCATGAACACTGAAGCTTTCTTT
TRBJ2-1	NA	few	TRBV7-3	CASSLIPGNEQFF	TGTGCCAGCAGCTTAATCCCGGGGAATGAGCAGTTCTTC
TRBJ2-6	NA	NA	TRBV29-1	CSTRAEGANVLTF	TGCAGCACTCGGGCGGAAGGGGCCAACGTCCTGACTTTC
TRBJ2-2	TRBD2	once	TRBV12-5	CASGTPLTPSGNTGELFF	TGTGCTAGTGGTACTCCATTGACACCTAGCGGGAACACCGGGGAGCTGTTTTTT
TRBJ2-1	TRBD2	few	TRBV12-3/TRBV12-4	CASSPHREPSGRARHEQFF	TGTGCCAGCAGTCCCCACAGGGAACCTAGCGGGAGGGCTAGGCATGAGCAGTTCTTC
TRBJ2-5	NA	many	TRBV4-2	CASSQAGVWQETQYF	TGTGCCAGCAGCCAAGCGGGAGTATGGCAAGAGACCCAGTACTTC
TRBJ2-3	TRBD1	many	TRBV28	CATSRGQGRGLTDTQYF	TGTGCCACCTCGCGGGGACAGGGGAGGGGTCTCACAGATACGCAGTATTTT
TRBJ1-6	NA	many	TRBV11-2	CASSLVALYPLHF	TGTGCCAGCAGCTTAGTGGCGTTATATCCCCTCCACTTT
TRBJ2-3	TRBD2	NA	TRBV18	CASSPELAGVSSTDTQYF	TGTGCCAGCTCGCCAGAACTAGCGGGAGTTTCTAGCACAGATACGCAGTATTTT
TRBJ1-1	NA	few	TRBV7-9	CASSFDTRSTEAFF	TGTGCCAGCAGCTTCGACACCCGTTCCACTGAAGCTTTCTTT
TRBJ2-7	TRBD1	few	TRBV6-6	CASSYLTGSYEQYF	TGTGCCAGCAGTTACCTGACAGGGTCCTACGAGCAGTACTTC
TRBJ2-5	NA	NA	TRBV6-6	CASSEVPRETQYF	TGTGCCAGCAGTGAGGTGCCGCGGGAGACCCAGTACTTC
TRBJ2-3	TRBD2	NA	TRBV5-1	CVSSLEVLGRYTDTQYF	TGCGTCAGCAGCTTGGAAGTACTCGGGAGGTACACAGATACGCAGTATTTT
TRBJ2-7	TRBD1	NA	TRBV11-2	CASSSGQFYEQYF	TGTGCCAGCAGCTCGGGACAGTTCTACGAGCAGTACTTC
TRBJ2-1	TRBD2	few	TRBV20-1	CSASGLAGISYNEQFF	TGCAGTGCTAGTGGGCTAGCGGGAATATCCTACAATGAGCAGTTCTTC
TRBJ1-1	NA	few	TRBV6-2/TRBV6-3	CASSSPDRLNTEAFF	TGTGCCAGCAGTTCTCCTGACAGATTGAACACTGAAGCTTTCTTT
TRBJ1-1	NA	few	TRBV11-1	CASSFGARTEAFF	TGTGCCAGCAGCTTCGGGGCGCGGACTGAAGCTTTCTTT